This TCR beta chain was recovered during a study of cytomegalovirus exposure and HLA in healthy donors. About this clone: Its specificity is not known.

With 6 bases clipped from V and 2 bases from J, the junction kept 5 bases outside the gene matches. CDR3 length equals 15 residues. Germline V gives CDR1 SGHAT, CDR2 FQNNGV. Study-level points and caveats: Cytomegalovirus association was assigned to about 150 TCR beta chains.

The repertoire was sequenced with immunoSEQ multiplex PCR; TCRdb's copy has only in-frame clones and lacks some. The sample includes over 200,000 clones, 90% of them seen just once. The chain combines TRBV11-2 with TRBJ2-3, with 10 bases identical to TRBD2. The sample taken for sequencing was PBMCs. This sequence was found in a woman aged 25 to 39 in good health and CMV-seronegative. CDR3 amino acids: CASRSTSGNTDTQYF. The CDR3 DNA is TGTGCCAGCAGAAGTACTAGCGGGAACACAGATACGCAGTATTTT.